This T cell receptor beta chain was profiled in a study of blood T cell repertoires in COVID-19 (dated by TCRdb to the early 2020s). Describing the broader study: Samples from collaborators originated in the United States, Italy and Spain and spanned both the acute and convalescent phases of COVID-19. The material from the prospective study consisted of cDNA or gDNA derived from T cells, B-cell-depleted T cells, or PBMCs. Subjects who had been exposed to COVID-19, were actively infected with it, or had recovered from it provided the deeply sampled blood TCRbeta repertoires that made up the dataset. The repertoires were released in a freely available public database meant as a resource for research on the immune response to SARS-CoV-2. The samples were drawn from the first 160 participants of the ongoing ImmuneRACE study and from roughly 1,300 subjects provided by 6 global collaborators. The sample metadata nearly always contained a de-identified subject ID, COVID-19 status, age in years and sex. Where available, HLA class I and class II types were taken from metadata supplied by the sample provider and were not determined by assay-based typing.

TCRbeta CDR3 regions were amplified from genomic DNA using the immunoSEQ Assay, a bias-controlled multiplex PCR. Per the original workflow: The number of nucleated cells in each sample was estimated by amplification of reference gene primers within the assay. To quantify the absolute abundance of each unique TCRbeta CDR3 rearrangement, sequence reads were collapsed and filtered. For each sample, productive Simpson clonality was calculated as the square root of Simpson's diversity index across productive rearrangements. In its TCRdb copy, this immuneACCESS table keeps in-frame sequences only and misses some clones. Where compared with another copy, unresolved V genes explain less than half of these, and the others have no known cause. That table furnishes V, J and clone size, whereas the DNA furnished D and trimming. The sample records around 130,000 clones, around 90% of which are singletons. The ten largest clones capture 2.5% of the sample.

The study at large found these results: The amount of clinical and demographic metadata varied by source and participant and was provided uncurated.

Reading the germline V gene (reference sequence) gives CDR1 LNHDA and CDR2 SQIVND. After removal of 7 bases from V and 4 bases from J, the junction retains 6 bases not matched to a gene. From the cysteine through the phenylalanine, the CDR3 covers 14 amino acids. The read is trimmed to its CDR3 DNA, 42 bases read in frame from base 1. One collaborating source in Seattle enrolled patients during active infection and followed them longitudinally through the course of disease. Each collaborating institution followed its own protocols to collect whole blood in K2EDTA tubes. Collaborator samples were shipped for TCRbeta analysis as frozen whole blood, isolated PBMCs, or DNA extracted from either sample type. Regarding this clone: The antigen this receptor binds is unknown. Per-base qualities were not stored, and no clone one base away is much larger.

The sequence joins TRBV19 to TRBJ1-1, with 10 junctional bases fitting TRBD1. The TCR originated in a human donor with COVID-19, enrolled during active disease. The donor label of this sample is uncertain. The specimen sequenced was peripheral blood. The sequenced DNA is TGTGCCAGTAAGGGACAGGGGAAAGGCACTGAAGCTTTCTTT. This translates into CASKGQGKGTEAFF.